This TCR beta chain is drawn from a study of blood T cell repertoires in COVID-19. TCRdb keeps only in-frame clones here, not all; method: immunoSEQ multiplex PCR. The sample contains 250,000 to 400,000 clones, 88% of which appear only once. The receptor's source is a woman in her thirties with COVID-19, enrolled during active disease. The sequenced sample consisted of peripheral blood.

The CDR3 DNA reads as TGTGCCAGCAGCCAAGTCGGGACTAGCGTAGGAGAGACCCAGTACTTC. It translates to CASSQVGTSVGETQYF. This chain joins TRBV3-1 (or the pseudogene TRBV3-2) and TRBJ2-5, with 10 positions matching TRBD2. This CDR3 is built from 16 residues. Germline-derived CDR1 and CDR2 are LGHDT and YNNKEL (reference sequence). Germline trimming cut 1 base from V and 4 bases from J; bases unmatched to any gene: 6.